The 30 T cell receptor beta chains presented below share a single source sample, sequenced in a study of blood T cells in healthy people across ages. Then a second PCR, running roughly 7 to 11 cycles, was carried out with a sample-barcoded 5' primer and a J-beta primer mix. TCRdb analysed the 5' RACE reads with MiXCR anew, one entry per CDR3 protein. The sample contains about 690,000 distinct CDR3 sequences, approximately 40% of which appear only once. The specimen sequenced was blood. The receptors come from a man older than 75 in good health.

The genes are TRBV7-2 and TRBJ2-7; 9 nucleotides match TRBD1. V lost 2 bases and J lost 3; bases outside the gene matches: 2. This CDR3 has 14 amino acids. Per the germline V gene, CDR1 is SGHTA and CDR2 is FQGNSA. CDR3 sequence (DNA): TGTGCCAGCAGCTTAACGACAGGGGGCTACGAGCAGTACTTC. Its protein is CASSLTTGGYEQYF. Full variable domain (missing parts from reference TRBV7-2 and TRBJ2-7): GAGVSQSPSNKVTEKGKDVELRCDPISGHTALYWYRQSLGQGLEFLIYFQGNSAPDKSGLPSDRFSAERTGGSVSTLTIQRTQQEDSAVYLCASSLTTGGYEQYFGPGTRLTVT.

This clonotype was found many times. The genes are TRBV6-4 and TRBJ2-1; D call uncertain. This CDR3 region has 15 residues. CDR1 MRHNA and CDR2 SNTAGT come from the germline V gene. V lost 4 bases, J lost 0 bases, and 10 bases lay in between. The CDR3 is CASSAEPGSYNEQFF. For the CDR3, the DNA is TGTGCCAGCAGTGCCGAACCGGGCTCCTACAATGAGCAGTTCTTC.

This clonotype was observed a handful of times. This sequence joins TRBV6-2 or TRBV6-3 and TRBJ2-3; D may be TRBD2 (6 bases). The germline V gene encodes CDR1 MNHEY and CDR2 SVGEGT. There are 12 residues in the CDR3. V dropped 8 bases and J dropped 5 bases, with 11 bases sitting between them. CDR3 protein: CASAGGEDTQYF. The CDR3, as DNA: TGTGCCAGCGCCGGAGGGGAAGATACGCAGTATTTT.

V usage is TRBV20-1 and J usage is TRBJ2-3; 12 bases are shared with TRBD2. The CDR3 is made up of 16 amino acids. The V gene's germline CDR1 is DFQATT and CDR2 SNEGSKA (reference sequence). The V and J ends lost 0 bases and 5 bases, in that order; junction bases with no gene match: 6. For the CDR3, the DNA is TGCAGTGCTAGAGACCCTAGCGGGAGGGCCAGAGATACGCAGTATTTT. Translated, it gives CSARDPSGRARDTQYF.

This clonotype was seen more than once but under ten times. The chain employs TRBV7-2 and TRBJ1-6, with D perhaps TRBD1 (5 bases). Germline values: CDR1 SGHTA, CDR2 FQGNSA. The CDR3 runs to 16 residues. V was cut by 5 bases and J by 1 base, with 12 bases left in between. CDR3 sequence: CASSLIQGSYNSPLHF. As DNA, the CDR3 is TGTGCCAGCAGCCTAATCCAGGGATCCTATAATTCACCCCTCCACTTT.

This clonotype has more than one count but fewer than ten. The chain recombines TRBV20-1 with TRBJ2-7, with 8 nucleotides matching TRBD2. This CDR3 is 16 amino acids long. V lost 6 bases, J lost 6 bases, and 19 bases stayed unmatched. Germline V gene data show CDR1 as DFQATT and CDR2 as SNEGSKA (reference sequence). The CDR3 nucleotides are TGCAGTGCCCAAGTGCTTGGGTCCGGGAGGGAGGGCGAGCAGTACTTC. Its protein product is CSAQVLGSGREGEQYF.

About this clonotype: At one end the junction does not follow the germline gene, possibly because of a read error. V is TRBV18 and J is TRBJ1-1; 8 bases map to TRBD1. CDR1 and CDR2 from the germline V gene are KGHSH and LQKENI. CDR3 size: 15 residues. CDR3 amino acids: CASPLPGQVNSEAFF. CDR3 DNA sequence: TGTGCCAGCCCGTTGCCGGGACAGGTGAACAGTGAAGCTTTCTTT. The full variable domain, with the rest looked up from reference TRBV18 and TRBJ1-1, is NAGVMQNPRHLVRRRGQEARLRCSPMKGHSHVYWYRQLPEEGLKFMVYLQKENIIDESGMPKERFSAEFPKEGPSILRIQQVVRGDSAAYFCASPLPGQVNSEAFFGQGTRLTVV.

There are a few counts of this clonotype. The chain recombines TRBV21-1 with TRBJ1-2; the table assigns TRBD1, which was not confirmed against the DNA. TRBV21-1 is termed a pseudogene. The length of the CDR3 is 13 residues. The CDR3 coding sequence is TGTGCCAGCACCAGCGGGACAGGGGATGGCTACACCTTC. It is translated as CASTSGTGDGYTF.

DNA for the CDR3: TGCAGCGTTTCAGAGGCCCCTGAAGCTTTCTTT. This encodes CSVSEAPEAFF. This chain links TRBV29-1 with TRBJ1-1, with D unclear. Trimming shortened V by 5 bases and J by 6 bases, and 10 bases separated the two germline ends. Germline CDR1 SQVTM, CDR2 ANQGSEA. The CDR3 runs to 11 residues.

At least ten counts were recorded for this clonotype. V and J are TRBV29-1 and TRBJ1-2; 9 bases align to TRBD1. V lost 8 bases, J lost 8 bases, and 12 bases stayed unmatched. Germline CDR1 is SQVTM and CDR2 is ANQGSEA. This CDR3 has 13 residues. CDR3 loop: CSTPGQGFGGYTF. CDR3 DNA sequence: TGCAGCACACCGGGACAGGGTTTCGGGGGCTACACCTTC.

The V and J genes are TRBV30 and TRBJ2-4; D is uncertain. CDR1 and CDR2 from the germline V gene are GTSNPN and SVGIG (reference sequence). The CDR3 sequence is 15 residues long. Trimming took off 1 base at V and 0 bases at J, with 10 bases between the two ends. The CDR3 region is CAWSDGFLAKNIQYF. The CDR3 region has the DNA TGTGCCTGGAGTGATGGCTTCCTAGCCAAAAACATTCAGTACTTC. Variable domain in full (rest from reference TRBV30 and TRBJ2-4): SQTIHQWPATLVQPVGSPLSLECTVEGTSNPNLYWYRQAAGRGLQLLFYSVGIGQISSEVPQNLSASRPQDRQFILSSKKLLLSDSGFYLCAWSDGFLAKNIQYFGAGTRLSVL.

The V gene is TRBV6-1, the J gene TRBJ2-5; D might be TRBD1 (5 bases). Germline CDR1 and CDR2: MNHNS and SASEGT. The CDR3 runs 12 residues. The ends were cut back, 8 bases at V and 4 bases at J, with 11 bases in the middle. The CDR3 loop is CASPTAGETQYF. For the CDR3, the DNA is TGTGCCAGCCCGACAGCAGGAGAGACCCAGTACTTC.

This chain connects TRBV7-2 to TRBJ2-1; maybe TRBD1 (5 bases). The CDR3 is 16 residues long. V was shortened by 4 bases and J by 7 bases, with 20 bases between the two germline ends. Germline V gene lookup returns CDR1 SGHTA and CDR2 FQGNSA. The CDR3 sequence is CASSSTVLRVQNEQFF. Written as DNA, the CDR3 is TGTGCCAGCAGCTCCACAGTACTCAGGGTTCAAAATGAGCAGTTCTTC.

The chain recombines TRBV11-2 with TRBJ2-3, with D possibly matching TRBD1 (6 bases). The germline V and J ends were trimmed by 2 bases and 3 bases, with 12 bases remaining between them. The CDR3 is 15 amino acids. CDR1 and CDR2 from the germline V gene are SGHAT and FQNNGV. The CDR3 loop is CASSLQGLGTDTQYF. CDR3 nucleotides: TGTGCCAGCAGCTTACAGGGGCTGGGGACAGATACGCAGTATTTT.

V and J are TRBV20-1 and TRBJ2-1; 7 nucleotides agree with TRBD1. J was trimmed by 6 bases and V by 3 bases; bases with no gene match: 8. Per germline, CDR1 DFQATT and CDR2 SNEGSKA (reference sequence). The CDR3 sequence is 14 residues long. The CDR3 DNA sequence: TGCAGTGCTAGTCGGGACAGTTCAATCAATGAGCAGTTCTTC. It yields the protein CSASRDSSINEQFF.

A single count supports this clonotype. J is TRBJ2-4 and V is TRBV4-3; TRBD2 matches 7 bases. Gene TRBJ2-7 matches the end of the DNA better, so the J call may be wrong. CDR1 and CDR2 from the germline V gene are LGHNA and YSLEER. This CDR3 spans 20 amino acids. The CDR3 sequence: CASSQEEGPAVGGSIYEQYF. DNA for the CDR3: TGCGCCAGCAGCCAAGAAGAGGGGCCGGCAGTGGGCGGGAGCATATACGAGCAGTACTTC.

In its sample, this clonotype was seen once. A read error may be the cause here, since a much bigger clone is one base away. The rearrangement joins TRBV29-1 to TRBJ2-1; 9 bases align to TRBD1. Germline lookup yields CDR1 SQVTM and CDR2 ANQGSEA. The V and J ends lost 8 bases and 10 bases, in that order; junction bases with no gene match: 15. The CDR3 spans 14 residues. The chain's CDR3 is CSTRTGGSSYEQFF. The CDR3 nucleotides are TGCAGCACGCGAACAGGGGGCAGTTCCTACGAGCAGTTCTTC.

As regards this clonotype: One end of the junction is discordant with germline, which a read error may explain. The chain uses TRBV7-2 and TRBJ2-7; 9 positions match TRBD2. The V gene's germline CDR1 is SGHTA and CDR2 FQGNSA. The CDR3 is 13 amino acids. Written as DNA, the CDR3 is TGTGCCAGCAGCCCGGGGACTAGCTACGAGCTGTACTTC. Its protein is CASSPGTSYELYF.

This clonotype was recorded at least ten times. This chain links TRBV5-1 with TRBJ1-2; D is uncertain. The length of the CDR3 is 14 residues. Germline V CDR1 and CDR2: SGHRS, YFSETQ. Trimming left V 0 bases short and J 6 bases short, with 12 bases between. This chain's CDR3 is CASSLGEGSDGYTF. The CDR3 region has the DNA TGCGCCAGCAGCTTGGGGGAGGGCAGTGATGGCTACACCTTC.

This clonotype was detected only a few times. The CDR3 here is CASTPLGRGSYNEQFF. Here the CDR3 DNA reads TGTGCCAGCACCCCCTTGGGCAGGGGGTCCTACAATGAGCAGTTCTTC. The genes are TRBV5-6 and TRBJ2-1; 7 positions agree with TRBD1. CDR1 and CDR2 (germline): SGHDT, YYEEEE. V dropped 6 bases and J dropped 1; count of bases not matched to a gene: 10. CDR3 size: 16 residues.

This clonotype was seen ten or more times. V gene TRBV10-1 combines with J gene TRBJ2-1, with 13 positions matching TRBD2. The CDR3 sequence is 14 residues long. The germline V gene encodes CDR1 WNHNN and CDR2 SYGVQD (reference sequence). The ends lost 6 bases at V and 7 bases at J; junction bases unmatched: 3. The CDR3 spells CASSTSGRANEQFF. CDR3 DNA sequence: TGCGCCAGCAGCACTAGCGGGAGGGCTAATGAGCAGTTCTTC.

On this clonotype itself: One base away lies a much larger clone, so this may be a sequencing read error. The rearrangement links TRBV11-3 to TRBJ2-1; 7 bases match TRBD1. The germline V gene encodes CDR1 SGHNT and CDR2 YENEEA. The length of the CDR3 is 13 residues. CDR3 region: CTSSLDRSFEQFF. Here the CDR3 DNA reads TGTACCAGCAGCTTGGACAGGAGCTTTGAGCAGTTCTTC. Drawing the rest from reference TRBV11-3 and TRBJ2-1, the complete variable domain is EAGVVQSPRYKIIEKKQPVAFWCNPISGHNTLYWYLQNLGQGPELLIRYENEEAVDDSQLPKDRFSAERLKGVDSTLKIQPAELGDSAVYLCTSSLDRSFEQFFGPGTRLTVL.

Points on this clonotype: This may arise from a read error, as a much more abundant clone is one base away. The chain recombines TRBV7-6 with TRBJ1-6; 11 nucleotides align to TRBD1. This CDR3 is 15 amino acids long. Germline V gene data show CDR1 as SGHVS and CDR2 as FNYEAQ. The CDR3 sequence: CVSSLVGQGDSPLHF. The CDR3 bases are TGTGTCAGCAGCTTAGTGGGACAGGGGGATTCACCCCTCCACTTT.

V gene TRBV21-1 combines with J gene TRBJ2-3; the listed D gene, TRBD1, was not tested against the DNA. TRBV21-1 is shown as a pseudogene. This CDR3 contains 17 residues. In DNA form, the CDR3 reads TGTGCCACCTACTATGATCCGGGGAGCCCTAGCACAGATACGCAGTATTTT. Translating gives CATYYDPGSPSTDTQYF.

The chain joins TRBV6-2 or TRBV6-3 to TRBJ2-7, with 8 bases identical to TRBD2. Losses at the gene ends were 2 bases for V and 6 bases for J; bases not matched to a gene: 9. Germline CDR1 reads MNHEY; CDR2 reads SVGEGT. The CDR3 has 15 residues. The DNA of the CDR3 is TGTGCCAGCAGTTACCTCACTAGCGGCTCTAGCGAGCAGTACTTC. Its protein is CASSYLTSGSSEQYF.

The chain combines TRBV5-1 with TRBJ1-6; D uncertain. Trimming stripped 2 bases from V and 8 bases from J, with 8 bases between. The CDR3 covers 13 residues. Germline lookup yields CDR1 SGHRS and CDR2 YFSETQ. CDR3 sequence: CASSFDAYSPLHF. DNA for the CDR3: TGCGCCAGCAGCTTTGATGCTTATTCACCCCTCCACTTT.

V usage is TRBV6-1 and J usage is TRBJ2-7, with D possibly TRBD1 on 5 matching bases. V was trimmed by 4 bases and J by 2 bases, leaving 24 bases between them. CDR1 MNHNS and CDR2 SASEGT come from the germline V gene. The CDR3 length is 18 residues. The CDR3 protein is CASSAPQEPAQFTYEQYF. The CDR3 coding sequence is TGTGCCAGCAGTGCCCCACAGGAGCCGGCCCAATTTACCTACGAGCAGTACTTC.

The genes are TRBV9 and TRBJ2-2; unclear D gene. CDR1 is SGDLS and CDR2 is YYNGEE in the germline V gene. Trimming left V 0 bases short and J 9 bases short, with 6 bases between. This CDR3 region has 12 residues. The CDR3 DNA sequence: TGTGCCAGCAGCGTAGGGTCCAGGGAGCTGTTTTTT. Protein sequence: CASSVGSRELFF.

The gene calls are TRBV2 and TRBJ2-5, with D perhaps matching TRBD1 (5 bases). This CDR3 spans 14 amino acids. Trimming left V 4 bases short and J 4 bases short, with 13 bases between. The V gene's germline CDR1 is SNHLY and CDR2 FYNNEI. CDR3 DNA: TGTGCCAGCAGTGTCCAGGGCCTAGGAGAGACCCAGTACTTC. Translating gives CASSVQGLGETQYF. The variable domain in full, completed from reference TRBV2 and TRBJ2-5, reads EPEVTQTPSHQVTQMGQEVILRCVPISNHLYFYWYRQILGQKVEFLVSFYNNEISEKSEIFDDQFSVERPDGSNFTLKIRSTKLEDSAMYFCASSVQGLGETQYFGPGTRLLVL.

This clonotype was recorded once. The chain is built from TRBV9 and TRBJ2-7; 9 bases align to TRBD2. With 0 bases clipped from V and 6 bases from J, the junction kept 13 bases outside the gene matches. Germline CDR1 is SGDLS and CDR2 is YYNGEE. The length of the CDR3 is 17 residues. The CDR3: CASSVAIGVAGDGEQYF. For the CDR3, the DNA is TGTGCCAGCAGCGTAGCAATAGGGGTAGCGGGAGATGGCGAGCAGTACTTC.